Listed below are T cell receptor beta chains from one sample, sequenced in a study of blood T cells in healthy people across ages. TCRdb used MiXCR to reprocess the 5' RACE reads, holding one entry per CDR3 protein. The table records roughly 800,000 distinct CDR3 sequences, roughly 26% of them present only once. The data were also submitted as part of a second study, on T cells of mothers and their children.

Sequenced sample: blood. Receptors were obtained from a boy younger than 18 in good health. Both conserved end residues are part of each CDR3. The D gene is left open where the match is weak. The listing skips clone size in some rows; elsewhere it reads once, few, many or a size class.

clone_size: many; v_call: TRBV4-2; j_call: TRBJ2-5; d_call: NA; cdr3_nt: TGTGCCAGCAGCCTCGGACAGCAACAAGAGACCCAGTACTTC; cdr3_aa: CASSLGQQQETQYF
clone_size: NA; v_call: TRBV6-6; j_call: TRBJ2-3; d_call: NA; cdr3_nt: TGTGCCAGCAGTTACTCCAGTGCGGGGACAGATACGCAGTATTTT; cdr3_aa: CASSYSSAGTDTQYF
clone_size: few; v_call: TRBV28; j_call: TRBJ2-1; d_call: NA; cdr3_nt: TGTGCCAGCAGTTTACGCCTCGGCCATGAGCAGTTCTTC; cdr3_aa: CASSLRLGHEQFF
clone_size: few; v_call: TRBV9; j_call: TRBJ1-6; d_call: NA; cdr3_nt: TGTGCCAGCAGCCTCCGGGCAGGTGATAATTCACCCCTCCACTTT; cdr3_aa: CASSLRAGDNSPLHF
clone_size: NA; v_call: TRBV24-1; j_call: TRBJ1-4; d_call: TRBD1; cdr3_nt: TGTGCCACCAGTGACCCGGGACAGGGGAATGAAAAACTGTTTTTT; cdr3_aa: CATSDPGQGNEKLFF
clone_size: NA; v_call: TRBV24-1; j_call: TRBJ2-1; d_call: NA; cdr3_nt: TGTGCCACCAGTGACCTAGAGGGGAGCTCCTACAATGAGCAGTTCTTC; cdr3_aa: CATSDLEGSSYNEQFF
clone_size: few; v_call: TRBV20-1; j_call: TRBJ2-5; d_call: TRBD2; cdr3_nt: TGCAGTGCAAGCGGGGGGCGCCAAGAGACCCAGTACTTC; cdr3_aa: CSASGGRQETQYF
clone_size: few; v_call: TRBV2; j_call: TRBJ2-2; d_call: TRBD1; cdr3_nt: TGTGCCAGCAGTGAATGGGGACAGGGGAACACCGGGGAGCTGTTTTTT; cdr3_aa: CASSEWGQGNTGELFF
clone_size: NA; v_call: TRBV27; j_call: TRBJ2-3; d_call: NA; cdr3_nt: TGTGCCAGCAGCCGAGCCGGGACGACAAGCACAGATACGCAGTATTTT; cdr3_aa: CASSRAGTTSTDTQYF
clone_size: few; v_call: TRBV29-1; j_call: TRBJ2-5; d_call: NA; cdr3_nt: TGCAGCGTAGGGAGTACCCTAACGGGACGCCTGAGAGAGACCCAGTACTTC; cdr3_aa: CSVGSTLTGRLRETQYF
clone_size: few; v_call: TRBV28; j_call: TRBJ2-4; d_call: NA; cdr3_nt: TGTGCCAGCAGTTTGGATCTAGTAGCCAAAAACATTCAGTACTTC; cdr3_aa: CASSLDLVAKNIQYF
clone_size: NA; v_call: TRBV4-1; j_call: TRBJ2-5; d_call: NA; cdr3_nt: TGCGCCAGCAGCCAAGAAACCCTAGGTGTAGAGACCCAGTACTTC; cdr3_aa: CASSQETLGVETQYF
clone_size: NA; v_call: TRBV24-1; j_call: TRBJ2-5; d_call: NA; cdr3_nt: TGTGCCACCAGTGACCCCGGGACGGATGAGGCGACCCAGTACTTC; cdr3_aa: CATSDPGTDEATQYF